This TCR beta chain appears in the sequencing data of a study of T cells after yellow fever vaccination. General study findings and limits: Most clones from primary vaccination were detected again post-booster (almost 98% CD4, 88% CD8).

The germline gives CDR1 DFQATT, CDR2 SNEGSKA (reference sequence). This CDR3 is built from 13 residues. V was pared by 3 bases and J by 1 base, with 0 bases of the junction left unmatched. About this clonotype itself: Its antigen remains unidentified.

TCRdb processed the 5' RACE reads anew with MiXCR; each CDR3 protein has one entry. Of 300,000 to 400,000 distinct CDR3 sequences in the sample, approximately 12% were seen once. The sequence was collected from a man younger than 35 who received the YFV17D yellow fever vaccine. The V call is TRBV20-1, the J call TRBJ2-4; 7 bases line up with TRBD2. The sequencing used CD4+ T cells sorted from PBMCs, collected 15 days after the yellow fever booster vaccination. Here the CDR3 reads CSASGGAKNIQYF. CDR3 sequence (DNA): TGCAGTGCTAGCGGGGGGGCCAAAAACATTCAGTACTTC.